This TCR beta chain is from a study of blood T cell repertoires in COVID-19. Per the original methods: The assay estimated nucleated cells by amplifying reference gene primers. Repertoires were generated with immunoSEQ multiplex PCR, while TCRdb's copy carries only in-frame clones and drops some. V and J calls and clone size are as listed in that table; D and trimming were resolved from the DNA. This table has 90,000 to 110,000 clones, about 86% appearing once. The sample was peripheral blood. The sequence was obtained from a man of 80 years or more with acute or convalescent COVID-19.

Written as DNA, the CDR3 is TGCGCCAGCAGCTTACAGGGGGTCCCTAGCACAGATACGCAGTATTTT. It specifies CASSLQGVPSTDTQYF. The chain joins TRBV5-1 to TRBJ2-3; 8 positions match TRBD1. Losses at the gene ends were 2 bases for V and 0 bases for J; bases not matched to a gene: 5. The CDR3 is 16 amino acids. CDR1 is SGHRS and CDR2 is YFSETQ in the germline V gene.